This TCR beta chain was sequenced in a study of shared clonotypes between healthy human individuals. Study as a whole: In total, the donors were a couple of women and a few men aged 18 to 49.

This CDR3 is 15 amino acids long. V gave up 3 bases and J gave up 2 bases, with 13 bases separating them. Per the germline V gene, CDR1 is SGHRS and CDR2 is YFSETQ. Every subset had its genomic DNA shared out evenly among several immunoSEQ plates. Study processing details: ImmunoSEQ junction-only sequences lacked quality scores, so their filtering differed. Libraries were prepared by immunoSEQ multiplex PCR; TCRdb keeps only in-frame clonotypes and omits some of them. V and J calls and clone size follow that table, whereas D and trimming were derived from the DNA. This sample has around 530,000 clones, with about 80% found just once. As to this clone: The antigen is undetermined.

Findings and limits, study-wide: Only blood was sampled; tissue repertoires likely differ.

This clonotype was sampled from a woman aged 35 to 49 in good health. Some clones in this sample may be carry-over from other donors' samples. J is TRBJ2-3 and V is TRBV5-1; D remains ambiguous. Material: PBMCs. The CDR3 DNA is TGCGCCAGCAGCTCGGAATGGCGGAACACAGATACGCAGTATTTT. This gives the protein CASSSEWRNTDTQYF.